This T cell receptor beta chain was documented in a study of relationships among human T cell subsets. As to this clonotype: Antigen specificity is unknown.

V was clipped by 5 bases and J by 0 bases; unmatched bases: 4. The CDR3 totals 14 residues. Germline V gene lookup returns CDR1 MNHNY and CDR2 SVGAGI (reference sequence). Semiquantitative ARM-PCR amplified T cell receptor alpha and beta CDR3 regions from mRNA. ARM-PCR used tagged nested gene-specific primers, then communal superprimers for exponential amplification. Before the second round, exonuclease removed the nested primers. TCRdb called the multiplex PCR reads again in MiXCR, with one record for every CDR3 protein. The table has more than 10,000 distinct CDR3 sequences, roughly 62% seen once; the top ten hold roughly 30%. The Th1 cells were the flow-through after CD25, CD56 and CD294 bead selections. T cell subsets were isolated with antibody-coated magnetic beads. Whole-study results and caveats: Th1, Th2 and regulatory T cells shared many CDR3 sequences.

The chain employs TRBV6-6 and TRBJ2-7; TRBD2 matches 7 bases. The sample comprised CD4+ Th1 cells sorted from blood. The receptor was isolated from a man in his forties in good health. DNA of the CDR3: TGTGCCAGCAGTGCTAGCGGTGGCTCCTACGAGCAGTACTTC. Translation gives CASSASGGSYEQYF.